This T cell receptor beta chain was documented in a study of T cell responses to AZD1222 COVID-19 vaccine. Clones were read by immunoSEQ multiplex PCR, and TCRdb kept only the in-frame ones, dropping some. Of about 94,000 clones in the sample, roughly 88% were seen once. Trimming took off 0 bases at V and 5 bases at J, with 10 bases between the two ends. The V gene's germline CDR1 is SGDLS and CDR2 YYNGEE. There are 14 residues in the CDR3. Overall study findings and caveats: Increases in Spike-specific TCR breadth and depth were seen after two AZD1222 doses.

With respect to this clone: Its target is unknown.

The material sequenced was peripheral blood, taken 28 days after the second AZD1222 dose. This chain links TRBV9 with TRBJ2-3; D might be TRBD2 (6 bases). The TCR sequence derives from an adult who received the AZD1222 COVID-19 vaccine. CDR3 residues: CASSVGGDLDTQYF. The DNA of the CDR3 is TGTGCCAGCAGCGTAGGGGGGGACCTAGATACGCAGTATTTT.